Here is one T cell receptor (beta chain) with its context. The antigen is undetermined. Sequencing used immunoSEQ multiplex PCR; TCRdb keeps in-frame clones, though not all of them. The data hold approximately 170,000 clones, with 87% observed a single time. This entry is derived from a study of T cell responses to AZD1222 COVID-19 vaccine. Study-level points and caveats: All repertoire sampling was performed exclusively after the peak T cell response. Spike as a whole was targeted by vaccine-associated CD4 TCRs, dominant at 160-218 and 743-854.

From germline, CDR1 is MGHRA and CDR2 YSYEKL. Trimming cost V 1 base and J 4 bases, with 7 bases left between them. The length of the CDR3 is 13 residues. The source of this sequence is an adult who received the AZD1222 COVID-19 vaccine. The chain links TRBV4-1 to TRBJ2-5; unclear D gene. The source material was peripheral blood, sampled 28 days after the second AZD1222 dose. In DNA form, the CDR3 reads TGCGCCAGCAGCCAAGCGCCGTTAGAGACCCAGTACTTC. This sequence encodes CASSQAPLETQYF.